The 11 T cell receptor beta chains below come from one sample, sequenced in a study of T-cell reconstitution after alpha-beta-depleted transplantation in children. Unique molecular identifiers were incorporated into the prepared TCRbeta library. Using its own MiXCR run on the PCR reads, TCRdb lists one record per CDR3 protein. The table shows approximately 300,000 distinct CDR3 sequences, with about 9.5% occurring only once. Sequencing was performed on PBMCs, taken before TCRalphabeta/CD19-depleted stem cell transplant. All receptors derive from a boy under two years old with acute myeloid leukemia, due to receive a stem cell transplant.

This clonotype appeared many times. The chain has TRBV4-3 and TRBJ1-1; 8 nucleotides agree with TRBD1. Germline-derived CDR1 and CDR2 are LGHNA and YSLEER. Germline trimming cut 6 bases from V and 6 bases from J; bases unmatched to any gene: 6. The CDR3 is 13 residues long. CDR3: CASRARGQAEAFF. The DNA for the CDR3 is TGCGCCAGCAGGGCCAGGGGGCAGGCTGAAGCTTTCTTT.

This clonotype was observed at least ten times. The rearrangement links TRBV7-2 to TRBJ1-4; 7 positions agree with TRBD1. CDR3 length: 19 residues. Looked up from germline, CDR1 is SGHTA and CDR2 is FQGNSA. With V trimmed by 3 bases and J by 0 bases, 13 bases remained unmatched. The CDR3: CASSFYLSGTAATNEKLFF. DNA for the CDR3: TGTGCCAGCAGCTTCTACTTATCCGGGACAGCGGCAACTAATGAAAAACTGTTTTTT.

This clonotype was seen many times. V usage is TRBV7-2 and J usage is TRBJ2-7; 12 nucleotides agree with TRBD2. This CDR3 contains 16 residues. Trimming at V came to 2 bases and at J to 5 bases, leaving 7 bases not matched to a gene. Germline loops: CDR1 SGHTA, CDR2 FQGNSA. The CDR3 region is CASSLRTSGIGDEQYF. CDR3 sequence (DNA): TGTGCCAGCAGCTTAAGGACTAGCGGGATCGGAGACGAGCAGTACTTC. Filled out from reference TRBV7-2 and TRBJ2-7, the complete variable domain reads GAGVSQSPSNKVTEKGKDVELRCDPISGHTALYWYRQSLGQGLEFLIYFQGNSAPDKSGLPSDRFSAERTGGSVSTLTIQRTQQEDSAVYLCASSLRTSGIGDEQYFGPGTRLTVT.

This clonotype came up many times. J is TRBJ2-3 and V is TRBV28; possible D gene TRBD1, 5 bases. In germline, CDR1 is MDHEN, CDR2 SYDVKM. The V end lost 3 bases, the J end lost 5 bases, and 15 bases lay between the germline ends. The CDR3 is 15 residues long. Here the CDR3 DNA reads TGTGCCAGCAGTTTTCCCTTCGTAGGGGTAGATACGCAGTATTTT. Amino acid sequence: CASSFPFVGVDTQYF. Full variable domain (remainder filled in from reference TRBV28 and TRBJ2-3): DVKVTQSSRYLVKRTGEKVFLECVQDMDHENMFWYRQDPGLGLRLIYFSYDVKMKEKGDIPEGYSVSREKKERFSLILESASTNQTSMYLCASSFPFVGVDTQYFGPGTRLTVL.

This clonotype was found many times. The gene calls are TRBV28 and TRBJ2-7, with D perhaps TRBD1 (5 bases). Trimming took off 7 bases at V and 4 bases at J, with 14 bases between the two ends. Germline loops: CDR1 MDHEN, CDR2 SYDVKM. The CDR3 has 13 amino acids. The CDR3 reads CASKYRGGYEQYF. In nucleotides, the CDR3 is TGTGCCAGCAAATATAGGGGTGGGTACGAGCAGTACTTC.

This clonotype was counted ten times or more. The gene calls are TRBV4-3 and TRBJ2-7; perhaps TRBD1 as D (6 bases). The CDR3 covers 16 residues. Trimming removed 1 base from V and 0 bases from J, with 13 bases in between. Germline loops: CDR1 LGHNA, CDR2 YSLEER. CDR3 sequence: CASSQGLWDISYEQYF. The CDR3 nucleotides are TGCGCCAGCAGCCAAGGATTATGGGACATCTCCTACGAGCAGTACTTC.

J is TRBJ2-5 and V is TRBV6-1; 7 bases line up with TRBD2. Trimming cost V 8 bases and J 1 base; bases outside gene matches: 10. The length of the CDR3 is 15 residues. The germline V gene encodes CDR1 MNHNS and CDR2 SASEGT. CDR3 protein: CASFAHGGFQETQYF. The CDR3 nucleotides are TGTGCCAGCTTTGCGCACGGGGGGTTCCAAGAGACCCAGTACTTC.

This clonotype came up many times. The chain has TRBV5-1 and TRBJ2-7; the D gene is possibly TRBD1 (6 bases). Per the germline V gene, CDR1 is SGHRS and CDR2 is YFSETQ. The ends were cut back, 4 bases at V and 0 bases at J, with 11 bases in the middle. The CDR3 loop spans 14 amino acids. The chain's CDR3 is CASSHRDNSYEQYF. Written as DNA, the CDR3 is TGCGCCAGCAGCCACAGGGACAACTCCTACGAGCAGTACTTC.

The rearrangement uses TRBV6-5 and TRBJ2-1; the D is unclear. The CDR3 is made up of 15 amino acids. The V and J ends lost 2 bases and 0 bases respectively, with 8 bases between them. In germline, CDR1 is MNHEY, CDR2 SVGAGI. The chain's CDR3 is CASSYRSSSYNEQFF. The CDR3 region has the DNA TGTGCCAGCAGTTACCGGTCGAGCTCCTACAATGAGCAGTTCTTC.

At least ten counts were recorded for this clonotype. The rearrangement links TRBV5-1 to TRBJ2-1; possibly TRBD2 for D (7 bases). The CDR3 is 16 amino acids. The germline V gene encodes CDR1 SGHRS and CDR2 YFSETQ. Trimming cost V 3 bases and J 0 bases, with 13 bases left between them. CDR3: CASSSGGGSSYNEQFF. DNA of the CDR3: TGCGCCAGCAGCTCCGGGGGCGGGAGCTCCTACAATGAGCAGTTCTTC.

There are many counts of this clonotype. The rearrangement links TRBV11-1 to TRBJ2-4, with a possible D match to TRBD1 (6 bases). The V end was cut by 5 bases, the J end by 0 bases, with 20 bases between. Per germline, CDR1 SGHAT and CDR2 FQDESV (reference sequence). The length of the CDR3 is 18 residues. The CDR3 reads CASSRDTLTPLAKNIQYF. DNA for the CDR3: TGTGCCAGCAGCCGGGACACGCTAACTCCTCTAGCCAAAAACATTCAGTACTTC.